This T cell receptor beta chain was documented in a study of vaccination and CD4 T cells after COVID-19. About the study: Post-COVID draws followed diagnosis by a median approximately 100 days (range 35 to 161).

Remarks on this clonotype: Its antigen is unidentified.

The Oncomine TCR Beta short-read assay was applied to DNA of cultured CD4+ T cells. Each CDR3 protein is one row after TCRdb ran MiXCR on the PCR reads. Of roughly 10,000 distinct CDR3 sequences in the sample, about 77% are singletons; the top ten hold about 8.1%. Treatment meaning: roughly ten-day PBMC culture with coronavirus spike peptide pools or control peptides (ViraFEST assay). The germline V gene has CDR1 MNHNS and CDR2 SASEGT. The V end was cut by 8 bases, the J end by 1 base, with 12 bases between. The CDR3 contains 15 residues. Sequenced: CD4+ T cells from blood, cultured in vitro. The clonotype comes from a human donor who had recovered from COVID-19. This chain links TRBV6-1 with TRBJ2-6; D is possibly TRBD2 (5 bases). CDR3: CASRPGGSGANVLTF. DNA for the CDR3: TGTGCCAGCCGCCCAGGAGGTTCTGGGGCCAACGTCCTGACTTTC.